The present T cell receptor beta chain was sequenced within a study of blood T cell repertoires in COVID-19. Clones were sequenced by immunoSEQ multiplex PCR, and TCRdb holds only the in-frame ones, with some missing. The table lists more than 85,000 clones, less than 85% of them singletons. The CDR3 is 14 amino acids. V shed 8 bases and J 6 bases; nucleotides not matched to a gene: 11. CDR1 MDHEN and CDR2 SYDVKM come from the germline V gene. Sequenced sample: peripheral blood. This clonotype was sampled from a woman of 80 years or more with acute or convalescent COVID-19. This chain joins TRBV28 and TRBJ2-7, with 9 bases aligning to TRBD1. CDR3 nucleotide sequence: TGTGCCAGCTGGAACAGACAGGGGGGAACCGAGCAGTACTTC. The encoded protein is CASWNRQGGTEQYF. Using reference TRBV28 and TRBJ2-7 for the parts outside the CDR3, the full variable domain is DVKVTQSSRYLVKRTGEKVFLECVQDMDHENMFWYRQDPGLGLRLIYFSYDVKMKEKGDIPEGYSVSREKKERFSLILESASTNQTSMYLCASWNRQGGTEQYFGPGTRLTVT.